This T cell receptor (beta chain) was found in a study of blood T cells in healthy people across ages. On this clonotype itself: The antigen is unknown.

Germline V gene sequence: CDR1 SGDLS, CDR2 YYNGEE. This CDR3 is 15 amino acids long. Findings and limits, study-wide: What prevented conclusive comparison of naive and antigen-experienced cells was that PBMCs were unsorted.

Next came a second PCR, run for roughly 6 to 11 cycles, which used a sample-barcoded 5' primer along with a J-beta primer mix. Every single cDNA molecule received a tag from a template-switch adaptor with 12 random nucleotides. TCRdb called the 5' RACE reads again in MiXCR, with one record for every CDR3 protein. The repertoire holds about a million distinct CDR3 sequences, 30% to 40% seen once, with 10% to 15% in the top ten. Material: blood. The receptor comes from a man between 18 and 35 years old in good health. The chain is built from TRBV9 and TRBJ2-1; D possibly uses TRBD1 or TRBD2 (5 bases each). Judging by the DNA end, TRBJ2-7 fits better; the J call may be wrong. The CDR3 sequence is CASSVGGSTYNEQYF. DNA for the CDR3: TGTGCCAGCAGCGTAGGGGGGAGCACCTACAATGAGCAGTACTTC.